Each of the 14 T cell receptor beta chains below was sequenced from the same sample in a study of radiotherapy plus CTLA-4 blockade in lung cancer. Here immunoSEQ multiplex PCR was the method, and the copy in TCRdb shows in-frame clones only, minus some. The sample consists of 50,000 or so clones, around 80% of them appearing once. The specimen was peripheral blood, collected from a patient treated with radiotherapy plus ipilimumab. These receptors originate from a human donor with non-small cell lung cancer who had a partial response to radiotherapy plus ipilimumab.

A few counts support this clone. This chain links TRBV5-1 with TRBJ2-1; D is possibly TRBD1 (5 bases). V was trimmed by 1 base and J by 1 base, leaving 12 bases between them. The CDR3 covers 16 residues. Germline CDR1 reads SGHRS; CDR2 reads YFSETQ. The CDR3 DNA reads as TGCGCCAGCAGCTTGCAGCAGGGAATATCCTACAATGAGCAGTTCTTC. This codes for CASSLQQGISYNEQFF.

The genes are TRBV29-1 and TRBJ2-5, with 9 bases that match TRBD1. Germline trimming cut 3 bases from V and 5 bases from J; bases unmatched to any gene: 7. This CDR3 contains 14 residues. CDR1 is SQVTM and CDR2 is ANQGSEA in the germline V gene. This CDR3 reads CSVDVQGARETQYF. In DNA form, the CDR3 reads TGCAGCGTTGACGTACAGGGGGCGAGGGAGACCCAGTACTTC. Drawing the rest from reference TRBV29-1 and TRBJ2-5, the complete variable domain is SAVISQKPSRDICQRGTSLTIQCQVDSQVTMMFWYRQQPGQSLTLIATANQGSEATYESGFVIDKFPISRPNLTFSTLTVSNMSPEDSSIYLCSVDVQGARETQYFGPGTRLLVL.

The chain joins TRBV2 to TRBJ2-7; D possibly corresponds to TRBD1 (7 bases). Germline V gene data show CDR1 as SNHLY and CDR2 as FYNNEI. The CDR3 sequence is 13 residues long. Trimming shortened V by 7 bases and J by 4 bases, and 14 bases separated the two germline ends. The CDR3 DNA reads TGTGCCAGCACCAGGGGGGCGACTTACGAGCAGTACTTC. As protein: CASTRGATYEQYF.

The genes are TRBV5-4 and TRBJ2-7; the D gene is possibly TRBD2 (6 bases). From germline, CDR1 is SGHNT and CDR2 YYREEE (reference sequence). The CDR3 loop spans 14 amino acids. V lost 0 bases, J lost 4 bases, and 11 bases lay in between. For the CDR3, the DNA is TGTGCCAGCAGCTTGGATAGCGGAAGGTACGAGCAGTACTTC. Its protein product is CASSLDSGRYEQYF.

The chain combines TRBV28 with TRBJ2-4; D perhaps matches TRBD1 (5 bases). V dropped 7 bases and J dropped 0 bases, with 22 bases sitting between them. Germline values: CDR1 MDHEN, CDR2 SYDVKM. CDR3 size: 18 residues. CDR3 coding DNA: TGTGCCAGCACTTCCCTTAGAGACAGCATAATAGCCAAAAACATTCAGTACTTC. This gives the protein CASTSLRDSIIAKNIQYF.

The chain joins TRBV6-1 to TRBJ2-2; a possible D gene is TRBD1 (6 bases). The CDR3 totals 15 residues. Trimming took off 0 bases at V and 5 bases at J, with 10 bases between the two ends. Germline assignment: CDR1 MNHNS and CDR2 SASEGT. The CDR3 loop is CASSEARTATGELFF. The CDR3 DNA is TGTGCCAGCAGTGAAGCGAGGACAGCAACCGGGGAGCTGTTTTTT.

The V gene is TRBV19, the J gene TRBJ2-3, with TRBD1 identical over 8 bases. This CDR3 comprises 14 residues. The germline gives CDR1 LNHDA, CDR2 SQIVND (reference sequence). The J segment lost 3 bases and the V segment lost 6 bases, leaving 5 bases of the junction unmatched. In DNA form, the CDR3 reads TGTGCCAGTAGCCGGACAGGGATGACAGATACGCAGTATTTT. Residues: CASSRTGMTDTQYF.

This clone was observed a single time. The CDR3, as DNA: TGTGCCAGCAGCTTGGAGGTAACGGGGGGACTCACAGATACGCAGTATTTT. Amino acids: CASSLEVTGGLTDTQYF. This chain connects TRBV5-6 to TRBJ2-3; 7 bases are a match to TRBD2. This CDR3 is built from 17 residues. Germline loops: CDR1 SGHDT, CDR2 YYEEEE. The trim removed 0 bases at V and 2 bases at J, leaving 9 bases unmatched.

The chain recombines TRBV4-2 with TRBJ1-1; a weak D match, TRBD1 (6 bases). Germline V gene lookup returns CDR1 LGHNA and CDR2 YNFKEQ. Trimming removed 5 bases at V and 8 bases at J, with 15 bases between. The CDR3 has 13 residues. In nucleotides, the CDR3 is TGTGCCAGCAGCAGGGAAGTGGACAGAGAAGCTTTCTTT. Its protein product is CASSREVDREAFF.

The chain carries TRBV28 and TRBJ1-5, with no clear D. V shed 5 bases and J shed 1 base, with 9 bases lying between them. Per germline, CDR1 MDHEN and CDR2 SYDVKM. The CDR3 length is 14 residues. CDR3 DNA: TGTGCCAGCAGTCCGGGAGGAAGCAATCAGCCCCAGCATTTT. Translation gives CASSPGGSNQPQHF.

CDR3 nucleotides: TGTGCCAGTCGGGTGAACACTGAAGCTTTCTTT. Residues: CASRVNTEAFF. This chain connects TRBV2 to TRBJ1-1, with D uncertain. Germline V CDR1 and CDR2: SNHLY, FYNNEI. The CDR3 has 11 amino acids. Trimming shortened V by 9 bases and J by 0 bases, and 5 bases separated the two germline ends.

This chain links TRBV6-1 with TRBJ2-7; TRBD1 is a possible D gene (6 bases). Trimming took off 0 bases at V and 0 bases at J, with 12 bases between the two ends. CDR1 and CDR2 from the germline V gene are MNHNS and SASEGT. The CDR3 is 16 residues long. CDR3 region: CASSEAVTGPSYEQYF. CDR3 in DNA: TGTGCCAGCAGTGAAGCCGTTACAGGGCCCTCCTACGAGCAGTACTTC.

In this sample, this clone turned up once. V is TRBV12-5 and J is TRBJ1-2; 9 bases fit TRBD1. The trim removed 6 bases at V and 1 base at J, leaving 3 bases unmatched. This CDR3 has 14 amino acids. Germline loops: CDR1 LGHNT, CDR2 FRNRAP. The CDR3 region has the DNA TGTGCTAGTGGCGCGACAGGGGGTAACTATGGCTACACCTTC. This gives the protein CASGATGGNYGYTF.

In nucleotides, the CDR3 is TGTGCCAGCAGCCCACAGGGAAAAGAGACCCAGTACTTC. It translates to CASSPQGKETQYF. This chain joins TRBV7-9 and TRBJ2-5; D possibly corresponds to TRBD1 (6 bases). V was pared by 5 bases and J by 3 bases, with 10 bases between. The length of the CDR3 is 13 residues. Germline values: CDR1 SEHNR, CDR2 FQNEAQ (reference sequence).